The clone carrying this TCR beta chain showed up just a few times. The antigen is undetermined. The data belong to a study of T cells after yellow fever vaccination. The overall study: Low-cell-number fractions underwent preparation using SMART-Seq v4 Ultra Low Input. Study outcomes and limitations: The study found a weaker secondary response that peaked faster, day 5 versus 15. Only a small proportion of the clonotypes turned up in both the CD4 and the CD8 compartments, likely arising from convergent recombination.

The study made its TCR cDNA through 5'RACE template switching. That step introduced a universal primer site along with UMIs. TCRdb passed the 5' RACE reads through MiXCR, listing each CDR3 protein once. The sample consists of hundreds of thousands of distinct CDR3 sequences, about 19% of them appearing once. The material was PBMCs, obtained before the yellow fever booster vaccination. The receptor was isolated from a man in his late teens or twenties who received the YFV17D yellow fever vaccine.

CDR3 sequence reads: CASSLYLDLDTQYF. Here the CDR3 DNA reads TGCGCCAGCAGCTTGTATCTAGACTTAGATACGCAGTATTTT. The chain recombines TRBV5-1 with TRBJ2-3; unclear D gene. This CDR3 is built from 14 residues. Germline V gene sequence: CDR1 SGHRS, CDR2 YFSETQ. The V and J ends lost 1 base and 5 bases respectively, with 11 bases between them.